A single sample gave rise to the 22 T cell receptor beta chains below, sequenced in a study of blood T cell repertoires in COVID-19. This table comes from immunoSEQ multiplex PCR, and its TCRdb copy is limited to in-frame clones, with some not included. Among some 160,000 clones listed, roughly 80% were seen once. The sample consisted of PBMCs or T cells enriched from blood (not recorded which). These receptors were collected from a woman in her forties who had recovered from COVID-19.

CDR3 amino acids: CASSQVGTRDETQYF. The CDR3 nucleotides read TGTGCCAGCAGCCAAGTGGGGACTAGAGACGAGACCCAGTACTTC. V usage is TRBV3-1 (or the pseudogene TRBV3-2) and J usage is TRBJ2-5, with 8 bases fitting TRBD2. CDR3 length: 15 residues. CDR1 and CDR2 from the germline V gene are LGHDT and YNNKEL (reference sequence). With V trimmed by 1 base and J by 5 bases, 6 bases remained unmatched.

CDR3 amino acids: CSATDDYGYTF. The CDR3 bases are TGCAGTGCCACTGATGACTATGGCTACACCTTC. The chain recombines TRBV20-1 with TRBJ1-2; the D is unclear. The CDR3 consists of 11 residues. Germline lookup yields CDR1 DFQATT and CDR2 SNEGSKA (reference sequence). The V end lost 6 bases, the J end lost 3 bases, and 8 bases lay between the germline ends.

This sequence joins TRBV7-8 and TRBJ2-1; a possible D gene is TRBD2 (6 bases). This CDR3 is 13 amino acids long. CDR1 is SGHVS and CDR2 is FQNEAQ in the germline V gene. V gave up 8 bases and J gave up 1 base, with 9 bases separating them. This CDR3 reads CASDGGSYNEQFF. CDR3 DNA: TGTGCCAGCGACGGGGGATCCTACAATGAGCAGTTCTTC.

This clone showed up just a few times. This chain uses TRBV2 with TRBJ2-7; tentative D call: TRBD2 (5 bases). The CDR3 is 14 amino acids. From germline, CDR1 is SNHLY and CDR2 FYNNEI. V was pared by 4 bases and J by 0 bases, with 10 bases between. CDR3 region: CASSVGRNSYEQYF. The CDR3 coding sequence is TGTGCCAGCAGTGTGGGGAGAAACTCCTACGAGCAGTACTTC.

This chain uses TRBV19 with TRBJ2-1, with 10 bases lining up with TRBD2. The trim removed 5 bases at V and 5 bases at J, leaving 15 bases unmatched. The germline V gene has CDR1 LNHDA and CDR2 SQIVND (reference sequence). The CDR3 covers 18 residues. CDR3 sequence: CASSRGLWLAGVHNEQFF. The CDR3 nucleotides read TGTGCCAGTAGTCGTGGCCTTTGGCTAGCGGGAGTCCACAATGAGCAGTTCTTC.

V usage is TRBV2 and J usage is TRBJ1-2, with 8 bases lining up with TRBD1. The V gene's germline CDR1 is SNHLY and CDR2 FYNNEI. Trimming cost V 7 bases and J 8 bases; bases outside gene matches: 9. This CDR3 region has 13 residues. CDR3 coding DNA: TGTGCCAGCACTCCGGGACAGGCTAGCGGCTACACCTTC. It encodes CASTPGQASGYTF. The full variable domain, rest sourced from reference TRBV2 and TRBJ1-2, is EPEVTQTPSHQVTQMGQEVILRCVPISNHLYFYWYRQILGQKVEFLVSFYNNEISEKSEIFDDQFSVERPDGSNFTLKIRSTKLEDSAMYFCASTPGQASGYTFGSGTRLTVV.

V usage is TRBV5-1 and J usage is TRBJ2-3; TRBD2 matches at 10 bases. Trimming removed 0 bases from V and 4 bases from J; junction bases left unmatched: 2. This CDR3 is 15 amino acids long. Germline values: CDR1 SGHRS, CDR2 YFSETQ. CDR3 nucleotide sequence: TGCGCCAGCAGCTTGGTTAGCGGGGGGTCAGATACGCAGTATTTT. Translation: CASSLVSGGSDTQYF. The entire variable domain, with the rest obtained from reference TRBV5-1 and TRBJ2-3, is as follows: KAGVTQTPRYLIKTRGQQVTLSCSPISGHRSVSWYQQTPGQGLQFLFEYFSETQRNKGNFPGRFSGRQFSNSRSEMNVSTLELGDSALYLCASSLVSGGSDTQYFGPGTRLTVL.

The chain combines TRBV6-5 with TRBJ2-3; D is perhaps TRBD1 (5 bases). CDR1 MNHEY and CDR2 SVGAGI come from the germline V gene. The CDR3 runs 15 residues. Trimming took 6 bases from V and 0 from J, leaving 13 bases between them. This CDR3 reads CASSQGVTSTDTQYF. DNA for the CDR3: TGTGCCAGCAGCCAAGGGGTTACTAGCACAGATACGCAGTATTTT.

The rearrangement uses TRBV6-1 and TRBJ2-7; D call uncertain. The germline V gene encodes CDR1 MNHNS and CDR2 SASEGT. The V and J ends lost 2 bases and 2 bases respectively, with 7 bases between them. The length of the CDR3 is 13 residues. The CDR3 DNA follows: TGTGCCAGCAGTGAAAGCTTACCCTACGAGCAGTACTTC. It yields the protein CASSESLPYEQYF.

The chain combines TRBV14 with TRBJ2-1; D not resolved. V was cut by 1 base and J by 6 bases, with 7 bases left in between. From germline, CDR1 is SGHDN and CDR2 FVKESK. The CDR3 runs 13 residues. CDR3 coding DNA: TGTGCCAGCAGCCAAGCACTGCTCAATGAGCAGTTCTTC. Residues: CASSQALLNEQFF.

This chain uses TRBV18 with TRBJ1-1; a possible D gene is TRBD1 (6 bases). The CDR3 is 15 amino acids. Germline V gene sequence: CDR1 KGHSH, CDR2 LQKENI. V was shortened by 3 bases and J by 1 base, with 12 bases between the two germline ends. The CDR3 loop reads CASSPQRDTNTEAFF. For the CDR3, the DNA is TGTGCCAGCTCACCCCAGAGGGACACGAACACTGAAGCTTTCTTT.

The rearrangement links TRBV3-1 (or the pseudogene TRBV3-2) to TRBJ1-6; TRBD1 matches at 7 bases. The CDR3 consists of 14 residues. Trimming cost V 5 bases and J 10 bases; bases outside gene matches: 8. Germline V gene data show CDR1 as LGHDT and CDR2 as YNNKEL (reference sequence). The CDR3 is CASSSRQGGSPLHF. DNA of the CDR3: TGTGCCAGCAGCTCCCGACAAGGGGGCTCACCCCTCCACTTT.

The genes are TRBV6-5 and TRBJ1-1, with no clear D. CDR3 length equals 13 residues. CDR1 is MNHEY and CDR2 is SVGAGI in the germline V gene. V lost 4 bases and J lost 2, with 8 bases in between. The CDR3 sequence is CASSSLPNTEAFF. CDR3 in DNA: TGTGCCAGCAGTTCCCTCCCTAACACTGAAGCTTTCTTT.

The chain carries TRBV29-1 and TRBJ2-1, with D perhaps TRBD2 (5 bases). Looked up from germline, CDR1 is SQVTM and CDR2 is ANQGSEA. V was clipped by 7 bases and J by 5 bases, with 15 bases between them. The CDR3 has 13 residues. DNA for the CDR3: TGCAGCGACCTAACGCGGGCGGACAATGAGCAGTTCTTC. Residues: CSDLTRADNEQFF.

This clone was counted once. The gene calls are TRBV27 and TRBJ2-2; the match to TRBD2 covers 10 bases. Germline V gene data show CDR1 as MNHEY and CDR2 as SMNVEV (reference sequence). J gave up 3 bases and V 7 bases, and 8 bases lay outside the gene matches. This CDR3 region has 16 residues. The chain's CDR3 is CASTQLAGKYTGELFF. The DNA of the CDR3 is TGTGCCAGCACCCAACTAGCGGGGAAGTACACCGGGGAGCTGTTTTTT.

This sequence joins TRBV6-5 and TRBJ2-1, with D possibly matching TRBD2 (5 bases). The CDR3 length is 11 residues. V was clipped by 8 bases and J by 8 bases, with 10 bases between them. In germline, CDR1 is MNHEY, CDR2 SVGAGI. CDR3 protein: CASLTSYEQFF. The DNA for the CDR3 is TGTGCCAGCCTAACTAGTTATGAGCAGTTCTTC.

V gene TRBV27 combines with J gene TRBJ1-5; D is perhaps TRBD1 (5 bases). The CDR3 extends over 15 amino acids. CDR1 is MNHEY, CDR2 SMNVEV, per germline (reference sequence). The V gene lost 3 bases and the J gene lost 6 bases, with 15 bases spanning the gap. CDR3 DNA sequence: TGTGCCAGCAGTTTGGGGCCGGGGGAGGCTCAGCCCCAGCATTTT. Protein product: CASSLGPGEAQPQHF.

This CDR3 reads CASSGGLEGYNSPLHF. CDR3 nucleotides: TGTGCCAGCAGCGGAGGATTGGAGGGCTATAATTCACCCCTCCACTTT. The gene calls are TRBV7-9 and TRBJ1-6, with no clear D. CDR3 length: 16 amino acids. CDR1 is SEHNR, CDR2 FQNEAQ, per germline (reference sequence). The V and J ends lost 5 bases and 3 bases respectively, with 14 bases between them.

The chain couples TRBV19 to TRBJ2-3; 7 bases match TRBD1. J lost 5 bases, V lost 0 bases, and 5 bases had no gene match. The CDR3 length is 15 residues. Germline V gives CDR1 LNHDA, CDR2 SQIVND (reference sequence). CDR3 region: CASSIERGRRDTQYF. CDR3 coding DNA: TGTGCCAGTAGTATAGAAAGGGGGCGAAGAGATACGCAGTATTTT. The whole variable domain, remainder taken from reference TRBV19 and TRBJ2-3, is DGGITQSPKYLFRKEGQNVTLSCEQNLNHDAMYWYRQDPGQGLRLIYYSQIVNDFQKGDIAEGYSVSREKKESFPLTVTSAQKNPTAFYLCASSIERGRRDTQYFGPGTRLTVL.

V is TRBV9 and J is TRBJ2-1; D is unclear. The CDR3 sequence is 16 residues long. V lost 0 bases to trimming and J lost 0 bases, with 10 bases between them. Germline values: CDR1 SGDLS, CDR2 YYNGEE. CDR3 sequence: CASSVGTGRSYNEQFF. The CDR3 DNA sequence: TGTGCCAGCAGCGTAGGTACGGGTCGCTCCTACAATGAGCAGTTCTTC.

The rearrangement links TRBV19 to TRBJ2-1, with a possible D match to TRBD2 (5 bases). The CDR3 is made up of 13 amino acids. The V and J ends lost 7 bases and 3 bases respectively, with 10 bases between them. Germline lookup yields CDR1 LNHDA and CDR2 SQIVND (reference sequence). CDR3: CASNSGIYNEQFF. DNA of the CDR3: TGTGCCAGTAACAGCGGAATCTACAATGAGCAGTTCTTC.

This chain links TRBV7-9 with TRBJ2-1, with TRBD2 matching over 8 bases. The V and J ends lost 11 bases and 6 bases, in that order; junction bases with no gene match: 12. Germline CDR1 reads SEHNR; CDR2 reads FQNEAQ (reference sequence). The CDR3 is made up of 14 amino acids. CDR3 DNA sequence: TGTGCCGGATCGACTAGCGCATCTTTCAATGAGCAGTTCTTC. This translates into CAGSTSASFNEQFF.